Listed below are T cell receptor beta chains from one sample, sequenced in a study of cytomegalovirus exposure and HLA in healthy donors. Assay used: immunoSEQ multiplex PCR; TCRdb lists only in-frame clones, some missing. This sample has about 260,000 clones, with 90% found just once. Material: PBMCs. The receptor source for this set is a woman in her thirties in good health and CMV-seronegative. CDR3s include the opening cysteine and the closing phenylalanine or tryptophan. Fields, in order: J gene, V gene, clone size, D gene, CDR3 protein, CDR3 DNA. D genes are given only for firm matches. Rows give clone size only sometimes, using once, few, many, or a class for an expanded clone.

TRBJ2-7 | TRBV19 | NA | TRBD2 | CASSIGRGTRDYEQYF | TGTGCCAGTAGTATCGGGAGGGGGACTAGAGACTACGAGCAGTACTTC
TRBJ2-5 | TRBV5-6 | NA | NA | CASSLEAIGETQYF | TGTGCCAGCAGCTTGGAAGCGATCGGTGAGACCCAGTACTTC
TRBJ2-7 | TRBV27 | NA | TRBD2 | CASSTSGAPYEQYF | TGTGCCAGCAGTACGAGCGGGGCGCCCTACGAGCAGTACTTC
TRBJ1-2 | TRBV27 | NA | TRBD1 | CASSPTGALYGYTF | TGTGCCAGCAGTCCTACAGGGGCCCTCTATGGCTACACCTTC
TRBJ2-7 | TRBV28 | NA | TRBD2 | CASSLLAGPVEQYF | TGTGCCAGCAGTTTACTAGCGGGACCGGTGGAGCAGTACTTC
TRBJ2-1 | TRBV15 | NA | NA | CATHVPPYNEQFF | TGTGCCACCCACGTCCCCCCCTACAATGAGCAGTTCTTC
TRBJ2-2 | TRBV7-8 | NA | NA | CASSLVVGELFF | TGTGCCAGCAGCTTAGTGGTCGGGGAGCTGTTTTTT
TRBJ1-1 | TRBV15 | NA | NA | CATSGPWTEAFF | TGTGCCACCAGCGGACCCTGGACTGAAGCTTTCTTT
TRBJ2-3 | TRBV9 | NA | NA | CASSVAQGTDTQYF | TGTGCCAGCAGCGTAGCTCAGGGAACAGATACGCAGTATTTT
TRBJ2-1 | TRBV4-2 | NA | TRBD2 | CASSQDAGVRGYNEQFF | TGTGCCAGCAGCCAAGATGCGGGAGTGCGGGGCTACAATGAGCAGTTCTTC
TRBJ2-3 | TRBV2 | NA | NA | CASSRTDTQYF | TGTGCCAGCAGCCGAACAGATACGCAGTATTTT
TRBJ1-5 | TRBV14 | NA | NA | CASSREIKEHQPQHF | TGTGCCAGCAGCAGGGAGATCAAAGAGCATCAGCCCCAGCATTTT
TRBJ1-4 | TRBV18 | once | NA | CASSNILGEKLFF | TGTGCCAGCTCGAACATCTTGGGGGAAAAACTGTTTTTT
TRBJ2-1 | TRBV7-9 | NA | TRBD2 | CASSLASGDRPYNEQFF | TGTGCCAGCAGCTTAGCTAGCGGGGATCGACCCTACAATGAGCAGTTCTTC